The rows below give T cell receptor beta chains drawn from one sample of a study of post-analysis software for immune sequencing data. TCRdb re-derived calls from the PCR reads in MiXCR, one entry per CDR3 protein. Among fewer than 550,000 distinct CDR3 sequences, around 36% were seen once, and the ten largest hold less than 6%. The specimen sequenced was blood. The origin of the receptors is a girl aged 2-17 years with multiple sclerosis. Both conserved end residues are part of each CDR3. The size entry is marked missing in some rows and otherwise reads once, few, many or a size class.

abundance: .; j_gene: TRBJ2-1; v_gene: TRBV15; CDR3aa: CATSSRDPEQFF
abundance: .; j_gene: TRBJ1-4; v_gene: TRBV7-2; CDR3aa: CASSLDRGVREKLFF
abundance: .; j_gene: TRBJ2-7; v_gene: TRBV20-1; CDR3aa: CSASDRSPDEQYF
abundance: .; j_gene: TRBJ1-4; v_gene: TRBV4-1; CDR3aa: CASSDQGATNEKLFF
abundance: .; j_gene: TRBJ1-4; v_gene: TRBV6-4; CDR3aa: CATGQGSEKLFF
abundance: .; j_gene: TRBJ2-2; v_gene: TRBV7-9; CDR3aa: CASNDGAREGNTGELFF
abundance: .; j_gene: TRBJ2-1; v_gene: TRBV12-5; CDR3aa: CASGSDRDSYNEQFF
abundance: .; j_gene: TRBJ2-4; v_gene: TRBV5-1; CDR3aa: CASSLVLGADSNQYF
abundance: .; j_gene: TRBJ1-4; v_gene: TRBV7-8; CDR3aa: CASSLTGQGGEKLFF
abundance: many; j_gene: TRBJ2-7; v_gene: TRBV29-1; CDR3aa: CSGLGTDYEQYF
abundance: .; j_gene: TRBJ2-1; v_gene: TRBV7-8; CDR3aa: CASSLGDRVINNEQFF
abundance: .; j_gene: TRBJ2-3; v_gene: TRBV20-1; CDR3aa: CSARPTSGITDTQYF
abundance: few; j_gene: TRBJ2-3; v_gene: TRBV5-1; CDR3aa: CASSLEGEDTQYF
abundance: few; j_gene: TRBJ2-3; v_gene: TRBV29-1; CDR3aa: CSVEGPAGGVDTQYF
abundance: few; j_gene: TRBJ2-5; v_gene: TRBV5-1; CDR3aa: CASSPGVAARQETQYF
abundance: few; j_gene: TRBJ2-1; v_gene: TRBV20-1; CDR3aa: CSARDFGGPVSYNEQFF
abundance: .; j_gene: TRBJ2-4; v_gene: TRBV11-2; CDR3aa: CASSPTSDLVDIQYF
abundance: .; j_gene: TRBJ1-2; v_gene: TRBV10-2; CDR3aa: CASSESSQGYGYGYTF
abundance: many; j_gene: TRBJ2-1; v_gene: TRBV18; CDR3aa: CASSPILAYEQFF
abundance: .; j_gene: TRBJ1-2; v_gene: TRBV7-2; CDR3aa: CACSLVGNYGYTF
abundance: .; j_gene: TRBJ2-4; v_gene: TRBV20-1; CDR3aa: CSARPGGAGSIAKNIQYF